These 20 T cell receptor beta chains were sequenced from one sample in a study of T cells in Graves' hyperthyroidism and ophthalmopathy. Amplified regions were TCR beta CDR3 sequences from RNA transcripts. Initially, a first-round RT-PCR of the TCR CDR3 employed the HTBI primer set. MiXCR, run by TCRdb on the multiplex PCR reads, gives a single entry per CDR3 protein. The profile covers around 300,000 distinct CDR3 sequences, with approximately 19% appearing a single time and approximately 37% taken by the ten largest. The specimen was blood. The source of these receptors is a man aged 45-65 years with Graves' ophthalmopathy.

This clonotype was recorded at least ten times. V usage is TRBV11-2 and J usage is TRBJ1-5, with TRBD1 matching 8 bases. The V and J ends lost 4 bases and 6 bases, in that order; junction bases with no gene match: 8. CDR1 is SGHAT, CDR2 FQNNGV, per germline. The CDR3 runs 15 residues. CDR3 nucleotide sequence: TGTGCCAGCAGCTCGTTACAGGGGGTCGGTCAGCCCCAGCATTTT. Amino acid sequence: CASSSLQGVGQPQHF.

In this sample, this clonotype turned up many times. The chain recombines TRBV12-3 or TRBV12-4 with TRBJ1-5; 9 positions match TRBD1. Unmatched junction bases numbered 9, after V lost 6 bases and J lost 6 bases. This CDR3 spans 15 amino acids. The CDR3 protein is CASSPGRDRVQPQHF. The CDR3 DNA is TGTGCCAGCAGCCCAGGGCGGGACAGGGTTCAGCCCCAGCATTTT.

This clonotype was counted only a few times. The chain carries TRBV3-1 and TRBJ2-2; tentatively, D is TRBD2 (5 bases). V lost 1 base and J 4 bases, leaving 7 bases between the germline ends. The length of the CDR3 is 14 residues. Germline V gives CDR1 LGHDT, CDR2 YNNKEL (reference sequence). The DNA of the CDR3 is TGTGCCAGCAGCCAAGGTGGGAGCACCGGGGAGCTGTTTTTT. Its translation is CASSQGGSTGELFF. The full variable domain, rest sourced from reference TRBV3-1 and TRBJ2-2, is DTAVSQTPKYLVTQMGNDKSIKCEQNLGHDTMYWYKQDSKKFLKIMFSYNNKELIINETVPNRFSPKSPDKAHLNLHINSLELGDSAVYFCASSQGGSTGELFFGEGSRLTVL.

On this clonotype: A single base separates this from a much larger clone, so it may be a read error. This sequence joins TRBV13 and TRBJ2-1; tentatively, D is TRBD2 (5 bases). Germline V CDR1 and CDR2: PRHDT, FYEKMQ (reference sequence). The ends were cut back, 4 bases at V and 6 bases at J, with 13 bases in the middle. The CDR3 totals 14 residues. CDR3 in DNA: TGTGCCAGCAGCTCCCCCGAGCGGAGCAATGAGCAGTTCTTC. It specifies CASSSPERSNEQFF. Filled out from reference TRBV13 and TRBJ2-1, the complete variable domain reads AAGVIQSPRHLIKEKRETATLKCYPIPRHDTVYWYQQGPGQDPQFLISFYEKMQSDKGSIPDRFSAQQFSDYHSELNMSSLELGDSALYFCASSSPERSNEQFFGPGTRLTVL.

The chain has TRBV5-1 and TRBJ2-1, with 9 nucleotides matching TRBD2. The CDR3 length is 15 residues. CDR1 and CDR2 from the germline V gene are SGHRS and YFSETQ. Trimming at V came to 7 bases and at J to 9 bases, leaving 14 bases not matched to a gene. The CDR3 loop is CASAFAGGRVSEQFF. The CDR3, as DNA: TGCGCCAGCGCATTCGCGGGCGGGAGGGTAAGTGAGCAGTTCTTC.

This rearrangement joins TRBV5-1 to TRBJ2-3; no definite D call. The CDR3 sequence is 14 residues long. Trimming cost V 1 base and J 3 bases, with 9 bases left between them. Per the germline V gene, CDR1 is SGHRS and CDR2 is YFSETQ. This chain's CDR3 is CASSLRHSTDTQYF. The CDR3 nucleotides read TGCGCCAGCAGCTTGAGGCACAGTACAGATACGCAGTATTTT.

The V and J genes are TRBV6-1 and TRBJ2-2, with TRBD2 matching 13 bases. V was pared by 5 bases and J by 6 bases, with 3 bases of the junction left unmatched. Per germline, CDR1 MNHNS and CDR2 SASEGT. This CDR3 is built from 15 residues. As DNA, the CDR3 is TGTGCCAGCAGTACAGGACTAGCGGGAGCCGGGGAGCTGTTTTTT. Its protein is CASSTGLAGAGELFF.

The table lists this clonotype with many counts. The chain is built from TRBV2 and TRBJ1-1; TRBD1 matches at 10 bases. J gave up 5 bases and V 2 bases, and 5 bases lay outside the gene matches. CDR1 and CDR2 (germline): SNHLY, FYNNEI. The CDR3 is made up of 15 amino acids. This CDR3 is CASSERDRGRTEAFF. The CDR3 DNA reads as TGTGCCAGCAGTGAAAGGGACAGGGGCAGGACTGAAGCTTTCTTT.

The chain combines TRBV6-6 with TRBJ1-2; D remains unclear. With 0 bases removed from V and 2 bases from J, the gap between germline ends came to 7 bases. Per the germline V gene, CDR1 is MNHNY and CDR2 is SVGAGI (reference sequence). The CDR3 sequence is 14 residues long. Here the CDR3 reads CASSYSSLNYGYTF. The CDR3 coding sequence is TGTGCCAGCAGTTACTCGTCCCTAAACTATGGCTACACCTTC.

This clonotype was recorded many times. The chain has TRBV3-1 and TRBJ1-1, with unresolved D. CDR1 is LGHDT and CDR2 is YNNKEL in the germline V gene (reference sequence). The CDR3 totals 14 residues. V was trimmed by 0 bases and J by 4 bases, leaving 9 bases between them. DNA of the CDR3: TGTGCCAGCAGCCAAGATGGATGGGCCACTGAAGCTTTCTTT. It translates to CASSQDGWATEAFF.

The chain is built from TRBV2 and TRBJ2-4; D may be TRBD1 (7 bases). Trimming stripped 2 bases from V and 2 bases from J, with 13 bases between. From germline, CDR1 is SNHLY and CDR2 FYNNEI. The CDR3 runs to 16 residues. CDR3 in amino acids: CASSERQGGTKNIQYF. The CDR3 bases are TGTGCCAGCAGTGAAAGGCAGGGGGGAACCAAAAACATTCAGTACTTC.

The sample holds many counts of this clonotype. This chain uses TRBV28 with TRBJ1-2, with D perhaps TRBD1 (5 bases). The germline V gene encodes CDR1 MDHEN and CDR2 SYDVKM. The CDR3 loop spans 12 amino acids. The CDR3 spells CAMQGANYGYTF. CDR3 nucleotides: TGTGCTATGCAGGGAGCTAACTATGGCTACACCTTC.

The V and J genes are TRBV15 and TRBJ2-3, with 8 bases fitting TRBD1. The V and J ends lost 3 bases and 4 bases, in that order; junction bases with no gene match: 6. The CDR3 extends over 15 amino acids. Germline V CDR1 and CDR2: LNHNV, YYDKDF (reference sequence). The CDR3 DNA follows: TGTGCCACCAGCAGGCAGATGGGACAGGCAGATACGCAGTATTTT. Translated: CATSRQMGQADTQYF.

A word on this clonotype: This may arise from a read error, as a much more abundant clone is one base away. The chain carries TRBV6-2 or TRBV6-3 and TRBJ2-5, with 10 bases that match TRBD2. The J segment lost 5 bases and the V segment lost 4 bases, leaving 13 bases of the junction unmatched. Germline lookup yields CDR1 MNHEY and CDR2 SVGEGT. The CDR3 runs 17 residues. The CDR3 bases are TGTGCCAGCAGTTGGGGAGGACTAGCGGCAGACGGGGAGACCCAGTACTTC. It is translated as CASSWGGLAADGETQYF.

This clonotype was observed many times. V is TRBV30 and J is TRBJ2-1; D possibly uses TRBD1 or TRBD2 (6 bases each). The germline gives CDR1 GTSNPN, CDR2 SVGIG (reference sequence). Trimming stripped 1 base from V and 3 bases from J, with 10 bases between. CDR3 size: 14 residues. The CDR3 sequence is CAWSGGAYYNEQFF. The DNA of the CDR3 is TGTGCCTGGAGTGGGGGGGCGTACTACAATGAGCAGTTCTTC.

This clonotype has more than one count but fewer than ten. This chain links TRBV20-1 with TRBJ2-5, with D possibly matching TRBD1 (5 bases). CDR1 and CDR2 from the germline V gene are DFQATT and SNEGSKA (reference sequence). The CDR3 covers 13 residues. V gave up 6 bases and J gave up 5 bases, with 16 bases separating them. In DNA, the CDR3 is TGCAGTGCCAGAAAGGGGTCTCGGGAGACCCAGTACTTC. This sequence encodes CSARKGSRETQYF.

Notes on this clonotype: An end of the junction does not agree with germline; a read error may underlie this. V gene TRBV12-3 or TRBV12-4 combines with J gene TRBJ2-3; D could derive from TRBD1 or TRBD2 (5 bases each). CDR3 size: 17 residues. The CDR3 sequence is CVSTLGDASISTDTQYF. DNA for the CDR3: TGTGTCAGCACCCTCGGGGACGCCTCGATAAGCACAGATACGCAGTATTTT.

There are many counts of this clonotype. The chain links TRBV5-1 to TRBJ2-7; D is unresolved. The CDR3 totals 14 residues. Germline V gene lookup returns CDR1 SGHRS and CDR2 YFSETQ. The V gene lost 0 bases and the J gene lost 2 bases, with 9 bases spanning the gap. CDR3 amino acids: CASSLEDVTYEQYF. As DNA, the CDR3 is TGCGCCAGCAGCTTGGAGGACGTGACCTACGAGCAGTACTTC.

This clonotype was counted between two and nine times. The chain links TRBV6-1 to TRBJ1-6, with D possibly being TRBD1 (5 bases). Germline V gene data show CDR1 as MNHNS and CDR2 as SASEGT. V lost 0 bases, J lost 4 bases, and 16 bases lay in between. CDR3 length: 18 residues. As DNA, the CDR3 is TGTGCCAGCAGTGAAGCGTTTAACTGGGGCGATTATAATTCACCCCTCCACTTT. The encoded protein is CASSEAFNWGDYNSPLHF.

This clonotype was detected only a few times. V is TRBV2 and J is TRBJ1-4, with D unclear. Trimming stripped 6 bases from V and 7 bases from J, with 12 bases between. The CDR3 covers 13 residues. Germline CDR1 reads SNHLY; CDR2 reads FYNNEI. CDR3 in amino acids: CASRATWGEKLFF. The CDR3, as DNA: TGTGCCAGCAGAGCGACTTGGGGTGAAAAACTGTTTTTT.